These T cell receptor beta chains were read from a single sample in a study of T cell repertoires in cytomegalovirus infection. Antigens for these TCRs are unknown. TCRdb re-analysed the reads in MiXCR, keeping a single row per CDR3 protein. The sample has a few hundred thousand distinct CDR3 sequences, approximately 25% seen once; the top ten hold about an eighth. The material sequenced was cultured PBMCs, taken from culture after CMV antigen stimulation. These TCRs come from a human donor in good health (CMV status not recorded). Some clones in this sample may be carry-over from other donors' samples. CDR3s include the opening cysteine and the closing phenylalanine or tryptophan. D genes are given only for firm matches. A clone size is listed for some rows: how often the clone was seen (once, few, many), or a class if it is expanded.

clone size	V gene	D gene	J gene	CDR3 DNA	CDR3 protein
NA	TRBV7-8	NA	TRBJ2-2	TGTGCCAGCAGCTTAGGTTACAGAGCGAACACCGGGGAGCTGTTTTTT	CASSLGYRANTGELFF
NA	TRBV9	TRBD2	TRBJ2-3	TGTGCCAGCAGCGTAGGAGTACAGAAGACTAGCGGGAGTGTAGATACGCAGTATTTT	CASSVGVQKTSGSVDTQYF
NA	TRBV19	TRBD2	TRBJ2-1	TGTGCCAGTAAACGAGCGGGAGGAAAAAGGCCCTACAATGAGCAGTTCTTC	CASKRAGGKRPYNEQFF
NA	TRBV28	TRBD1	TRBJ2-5	TGTGCCAGCAGGGGAGAGGGACAGCAAAAAGAGACCCAGTACTTC	CASRGEGQQKETQYF
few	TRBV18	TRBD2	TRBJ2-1	TGTGCCAGCTCACCCCAACGAGGCGGGACTAGCTCCTACAATGAGCAGTTCTTC	CASSPQRGGTSSYNEQFF
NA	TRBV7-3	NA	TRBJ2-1	TGTGCCAGCAGCTTAAAGCACCGACTGAGTTACAATGAGCAGTTCTTC	CASSLKHRLSYNEQFF
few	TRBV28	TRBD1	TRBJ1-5	TGTGCCAGCAGTTTAGTGACAGGGGCGTTGAGCAATCAGCCCCAGCATTTT	CASSLVTGALSNQPQHF
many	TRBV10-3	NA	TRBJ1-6	TGTGCCGGCCGGGAGCAGGGAGATTCACCCCTCCACTTT	CAGREQGDSPLHF
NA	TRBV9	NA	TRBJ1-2	TGTGCCAGCAGCGTCGACAGTAACTATGGCTACACCTTC	CASSVDSNYGYTF
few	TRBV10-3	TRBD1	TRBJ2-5	TGTGCCATCGGAGCCGGGACAGGGGAGGAGACCCAGTACTTC	CAIGAGTGEETQYF
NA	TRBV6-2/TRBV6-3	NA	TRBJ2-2	TGTGCCAGCAGTTACGCTATTAACACCGGGGAGCTGTTTTTT	CASSYAINTGELFF
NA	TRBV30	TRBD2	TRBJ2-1	TGTGCCTGGACTAGCGGGAGGGCCATCAATGAGCAGTTCTTC	CAWTSGRAINEQFF
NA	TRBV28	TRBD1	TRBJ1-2	TGTGCCAGCAGCCTCACAGGGGATGGCTACACCTTC	CASSLTGDGYTF
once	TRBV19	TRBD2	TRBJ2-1	TGTGCCAGTAGTATAGACCCCCCCGGACTAGCGGGAAGCCTTGAGCAGTTCTTC	CASSIDPPGLAGSLEQFF
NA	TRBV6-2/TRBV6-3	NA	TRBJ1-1	TGTGCCAGCAGTTCACCCCCCGGGGGCACTGAAGCTTTCTTT	CASSSPPGGTEAFF
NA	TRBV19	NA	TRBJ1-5	NA	CASSMSVGQGNQPQHF
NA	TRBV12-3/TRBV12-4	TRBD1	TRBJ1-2	TGTGCCAGCAGTTTTGGGCAGGGGGACTATAGCTACACCTTC	CASSFGQGDYSYTF
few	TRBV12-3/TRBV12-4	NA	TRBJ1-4	TGTGCCAGCAGTTTTGTCGGAGGAGGTGAAAAACTGTTTTTT	CASSFVGGGEKLFF
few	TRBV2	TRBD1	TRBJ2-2	TGTGCCAGCAGCCGAGAGAGGGACAGGGGGGAGCTGTTTTTT	CASSRERDRGELFF
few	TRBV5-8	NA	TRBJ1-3	TGTGCCAGCAGCTTGGGGACGGACTCTGGAAACACCATATATTTT	CASSLGTDSGNTIYF
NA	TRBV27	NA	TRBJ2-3	TGTGCCAGCAGTACAGGGTTCGTCACAGATACGCAGTATTTT	CASSTGFVTDTQYF
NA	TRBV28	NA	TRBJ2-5	TGTGCCAGCAGTTCGGGTTCCTACAGAGAGGAGACCCAGTACTTC	CASSSGSYREETQYF
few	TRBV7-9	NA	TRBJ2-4	TGTGCCAGCAGCTTAGGGACTGGACTAGCCAAAAACATTCAGTACTTC	CASSLGTGLAKNIQYF
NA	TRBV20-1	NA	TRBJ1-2	TGCAGTGCTAGAGATACCCGGGGGGGCGAGAACTATGGCTACACCTTC	CSARDTRGGENYGYTF
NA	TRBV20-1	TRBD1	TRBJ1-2	TGCAGTGCAACGGGGGGACAGAACTATGGCTACACCTTC	CSATGGQNYGYTF
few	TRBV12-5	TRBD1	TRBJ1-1	TGTGCTAGTGGTTTTGGACAGGGGACGAACACTGAAGCTTTCTTT	CASGFGQGTNTEAFF
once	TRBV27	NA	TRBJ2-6	TGTGCCAGCACCCCGGTAGCCGGGGCCAACGTCCTGACTTTC	CASTPVAGANVLTF
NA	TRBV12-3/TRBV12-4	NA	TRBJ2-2	TGTGCCAGCAGTCCCACCTCGAGGACCGGGGAGCTGTTTTTT	CASSPTSRTGELFF
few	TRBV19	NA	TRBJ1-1	TGTGCCAGTAGTCTCAATACGGGGTCCCTATTCAACACTGAAGCTTTCTTT	CASSLNTGSLFNTEAFF
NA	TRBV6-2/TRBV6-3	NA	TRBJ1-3	TGTGCCAGCGACCAGGAATCCCGCTCTGGAAACACCATATATTTT	CASDQESRSGNTIYF
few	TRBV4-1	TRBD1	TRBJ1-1	TGCGCCAGCAGACGACAGGGTAGTACTGAAGCTTTCTTT	CASRRQGSTEAFF
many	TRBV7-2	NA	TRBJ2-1	TGTGCCAGCAGCTTTGGCCGGGCCAATGAGCAGTTCTTC	CASSFGRANEQFF
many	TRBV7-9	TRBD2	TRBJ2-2	TGTGCCAGCAACTTTTATCCGGGACTAGCGGGAGCGGACGGGGAGCTGTTTTTT	CASNFYPGLAGADGELFF
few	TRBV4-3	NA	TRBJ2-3	TGCGCCAGCAGCCAAGCGGGAGTCAGCACAGATACGCAGTATTTT	CASSQAGVSTDTQYF
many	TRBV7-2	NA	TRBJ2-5	TGTGCCAGCAGCCCAGGGGGGCGGGAGTGGGAGACCCAGTACTTC	CASSPGGREWETQYF
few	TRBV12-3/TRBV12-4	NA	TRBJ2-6	TGTGCCTCCATGGGCCGGAGAACTTACTCTGGGGCCAACGTCCTGACTTTC	CASMGRRTYSGANVLTF
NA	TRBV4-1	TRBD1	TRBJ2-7	TGCGCCAGCAGCCAAGATCAGGACAGGGGCCAAATCTACGAGCAGTACTTC	CASSQDQDRGQIYEQYF
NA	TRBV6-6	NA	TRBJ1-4	TGTGCCAGCAGTTTTGATGAAAAACTGTTTTTT	CASSFDEKLFF
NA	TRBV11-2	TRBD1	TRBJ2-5	TGTGCCAGCAGCACGATGACAGGGGACGAGACCCAGTACTTC	CASSTMTGDETQYF
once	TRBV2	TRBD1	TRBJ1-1	TGTGCCAGCAGTGAGCGACAGGGTTTGAACACTGAAGCTTTCTTT	CASSERQGLNTEAFF
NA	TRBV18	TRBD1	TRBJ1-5	TGTGCCAGCTCAGGTGGACAGGCAGACAATCAGCCCCAGCATTTT	CASSGGQADNQPQHF
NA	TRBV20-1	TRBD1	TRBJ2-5	TGCAGTGCTAGACCGGGACAGACCCAAGAGACCCAGTACTTC	CSARPGQTQETQYF
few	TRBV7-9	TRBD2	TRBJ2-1	TGTGCCAGCAGCCCCCGCTGGACTAGCGGGAGGGCCTTTTACAATGAGCAGTTCTTC	CASSPRWTSGRAFYNEQFF
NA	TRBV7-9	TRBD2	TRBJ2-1	TGTGCCAGCAGCGGGGGGACTAGCGGGGTCCAAGAGCAGTTCTTC	CASSGGTSGVQEQFF
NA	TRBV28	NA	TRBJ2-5	TGTGCCAGCAGTTTAACCGTCAAGACCCAGTACTTC	CASSLTVKTQYF
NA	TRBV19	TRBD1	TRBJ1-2	TGTGCCAGTAGTTCCGACGACCCTGGGGACAGTAACTATGGCTACACCTTC	CASSSDDPGDSNYGYTF
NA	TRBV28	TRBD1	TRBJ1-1	TGTGCCAGCAGTCCAGGGGGCGCGGTGAACACTGAAGCTTTCTTT	CASSPGGAVNTEAFF
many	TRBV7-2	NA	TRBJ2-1	TGTGCCAGCAGCCTCGTGTCAGGGGCTTACAATGAGCAGTTCTTC	CASSLVSGAYNEQFF
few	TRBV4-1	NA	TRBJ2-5	TGCGCCAGCAGCCAAGTACCTTCCAAAGTCGGGACCCAGTACTTC	CASSQVPSKVGTQYF
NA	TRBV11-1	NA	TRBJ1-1	TGTGCCAGCAGCCGTCGCGGCAGTGAAGCTTTCTTT	CASSRRGSEAFF
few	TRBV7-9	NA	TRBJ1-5	TGTGCCAGCAAGGTGGAAGTTAATCAGCCCCAGCATTTT	CASKVEVNQPQHF
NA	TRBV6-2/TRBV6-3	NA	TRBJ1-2	TGTGCCACCGCCAGCGGGAACCTATATGGCTACACCTTC	CATASGNLYGYTF
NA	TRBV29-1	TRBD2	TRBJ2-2	TGCAGCGTTGACGTAGCGGGAGGGGTCGGGGAGCTGTTTTTT	CSVDVAGGVGELFF